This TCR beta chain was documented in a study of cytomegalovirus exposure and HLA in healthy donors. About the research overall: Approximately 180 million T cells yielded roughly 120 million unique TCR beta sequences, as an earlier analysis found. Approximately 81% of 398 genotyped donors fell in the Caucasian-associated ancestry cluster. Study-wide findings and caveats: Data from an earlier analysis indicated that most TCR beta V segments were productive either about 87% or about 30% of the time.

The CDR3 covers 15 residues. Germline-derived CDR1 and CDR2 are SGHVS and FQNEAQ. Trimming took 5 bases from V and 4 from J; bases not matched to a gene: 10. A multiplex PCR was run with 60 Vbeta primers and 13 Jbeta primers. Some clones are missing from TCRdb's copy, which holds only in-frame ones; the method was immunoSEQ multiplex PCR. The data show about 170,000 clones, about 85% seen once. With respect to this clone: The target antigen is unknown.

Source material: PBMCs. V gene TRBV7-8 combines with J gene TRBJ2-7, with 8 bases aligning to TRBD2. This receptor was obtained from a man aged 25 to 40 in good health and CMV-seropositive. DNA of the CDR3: TGTGCCAGCAGCCCTTTAATAGCGGGAATGTACGAGCAGTACGTC. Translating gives CASSPLIAGMYEQYV.